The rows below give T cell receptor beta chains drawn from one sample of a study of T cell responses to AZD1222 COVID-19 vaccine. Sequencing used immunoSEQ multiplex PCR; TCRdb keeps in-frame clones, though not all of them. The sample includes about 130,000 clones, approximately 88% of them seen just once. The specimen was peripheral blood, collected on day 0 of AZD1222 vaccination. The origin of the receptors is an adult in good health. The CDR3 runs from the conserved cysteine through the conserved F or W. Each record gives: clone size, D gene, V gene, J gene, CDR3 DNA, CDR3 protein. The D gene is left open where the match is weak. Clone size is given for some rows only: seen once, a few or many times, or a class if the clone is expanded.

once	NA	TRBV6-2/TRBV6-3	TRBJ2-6	TGTGCCAGCAGTTGGTACGGGTCCGGGGCCAACGTCCTGACTTTC	CASSWYGSGANVLTF
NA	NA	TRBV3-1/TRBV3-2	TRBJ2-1	TGTGCCAGCAGCCAATCATACAATGAGCAGTTCTTC	CASSQSYNEQFF
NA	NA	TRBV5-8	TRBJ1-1	TGTGCCAGCAGCTTGGCCCGCTCTGAAGCTTTCTTT	CASSLARSEAFF
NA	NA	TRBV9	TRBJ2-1	TGTGCCAGCAGCCCAAGCCCGGCTCACAATGAGCAGTTCTTC	CASSPSPAHNEQFF
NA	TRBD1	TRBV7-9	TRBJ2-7	TGTGCCAGCAGCCTGGACAGGGTGCCCTACGAGCAGTACTTC	CASSLDRVPYEQYF
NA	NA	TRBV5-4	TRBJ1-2	TGTGCCAGCAGCTTCGGGGGCCTGAACTATGGCTACACCTTC	CASSFGGLNYGYTF
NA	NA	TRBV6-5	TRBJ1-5	TGTGCCAGCAGTTACCCCTCCGCAGATCAGCCCCAGCATTTT	CASSYPSADQPQHF
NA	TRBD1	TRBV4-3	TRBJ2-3	TGCGCCAGCAGCCAAGAAGTCTCACGGACAGGGACAGGAGATACGCAGTATTTT	CASSQEVSRTGTGDTQYF
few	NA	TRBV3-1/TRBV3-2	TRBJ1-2	TGTGCCAGCAGCCAGGCTGCCATCTATGGCTACACCTTC	CASSQAAIYGYTF
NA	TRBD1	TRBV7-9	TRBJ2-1	TGTGCCAGCAGCCGTCCGGGACAGGCTTACAATGAGCAGTTCTTC	CASSRPGQAYNEQFF
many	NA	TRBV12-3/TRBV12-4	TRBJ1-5	TGTGCCAGCAGGTTTGGTAGCAATCAGCCCCAGCATTTT	CASRFGSNQPQHF
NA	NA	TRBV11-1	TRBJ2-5	TGTGCCAGCAGCCTTCAACTCTCGGGGACCCAGTACTTC	CASSLQLSGTQYF
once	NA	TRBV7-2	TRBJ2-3	TGTGCCAGCAGCTTAGTGGGCCTAAGCACAGATACGCAGTATTTT	CASSLVGLSTDTQYF
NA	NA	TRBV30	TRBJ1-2	TGTGCCTGGAGTCGAGGGGGAAGGACCTATGGCTACACCTTC	CAWSRGGRTYGYTF
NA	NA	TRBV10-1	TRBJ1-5	TGCGCCAGCAGTGAAAATAGGGATAGATTTCGGCCCCAGCATTTT	CASSENRDRFRPQHF
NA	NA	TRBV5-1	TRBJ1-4	TGCGCCAGCAGCGGGACGGGGGTCGAAAAACTGTTTTTT	CASSGTGVEKLFF
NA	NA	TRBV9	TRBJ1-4	TGTGCCAGCAGCGTCGGGGTGACGGGTGAAAAACTGTTTTTT	CASSVGVTGEKLFF
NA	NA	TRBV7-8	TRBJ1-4	TGTGCCAGCAGCTCCGTACTAGCGACAGGTTCGCTCCCCAGGGAACTGTTTTTT	CASSSVLATGSLPRELFF
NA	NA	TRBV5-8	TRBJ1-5	TGTGCCAGCAGCCGACCGTCGGGTGATCAGCCCCAGCATTTT	CASSRPSGDQPQHF
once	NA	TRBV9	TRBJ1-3	TGTGCCAGCAGCGCCCCCGGGGATTTCTCTGGAAACACCATATATTTT	CASSAPGDFSGNTIYF
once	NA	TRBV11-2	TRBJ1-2	TGTGCCAGCAGCGCCGGGACACTTCGGGACTATGGCTACACCTTC	CASSAGTLRDYGYTF
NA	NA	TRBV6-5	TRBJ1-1	TGTGCCAGCAGTTCCTCCAGTGACGGGGTCGGCGTCAAGGCTTTCTTT	CASSSSSDGVGVKAFF
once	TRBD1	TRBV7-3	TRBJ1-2	TGTGCCAGCGGGAATACAGGGGCGGGCTATGGCTACACCTTC	CASGNTGAGYGYTF
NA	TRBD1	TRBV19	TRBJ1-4	TGTGCCAGTAGTTGGGGACAGGGAGGGTTTGCGGCAACTAATGAAAAACTGTTTTTT	CASSWGQGGFAATNEKLFF
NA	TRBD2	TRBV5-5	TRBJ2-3	TGTGCCAGCAGCTGGGGGATGGGGCGGGGGAGCACAGATACGCAGTATTTT	CASSWGMGRGSTDTQYF
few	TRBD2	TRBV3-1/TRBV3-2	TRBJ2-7	TGTGCCAGCAGCCAATTGCGGGGGGACTACGAGCAGTACTTC	CASSQLRGDYEQYF
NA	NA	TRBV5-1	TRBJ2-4	TGCGCCAGCAGCTTGGGAGGTCCGGGGGACATTCAGTACTTC	CASSLGGPGDIQYF
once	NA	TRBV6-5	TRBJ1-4	TGTGCCAGCAGACGGACAGCTGCAACTAATGAAAAACTGTTTTTT	CASRRTAATNEKLFF
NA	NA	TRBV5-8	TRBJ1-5	TGTGCCAGCAGCCCAGGCAGACGGCCCCAGCATTTT	CASSPGRRPQHF
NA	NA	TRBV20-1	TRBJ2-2	TGCAGTGCTAGTCTGTTAAACACCGGGGAGCTGTTTTTT	CSASLLNTGELFF
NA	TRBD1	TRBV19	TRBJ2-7	TGTGCCAGTAGTCCCCGAGACAGGGGGTGGGAGCAGTACTTC	CASSPRDRGWEQYF
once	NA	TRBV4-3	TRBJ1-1	TGCGCCAGCAGCCAAGGGGCGCGGGACACTGAAGCTTTCTTT	CASSQGARDTEAFF
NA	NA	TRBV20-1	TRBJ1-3	TGCAGTGCTAAGGCAGTGAACACCATATATTTT	CSAKAVNTIYF
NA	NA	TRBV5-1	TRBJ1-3	TGCGCCAGCAGCTCCGATAGAGAAGGAAACACCATATATTTT	CASSSDREGNTIYF
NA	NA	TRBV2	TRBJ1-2	TGTGCCAGCATCCCCCAGCGGGGGGGATCCTATGGCTACACCTTC	CASIPQRGGSYGYTF